A single sample is the source of the 14 T cell receptor beta chains below, sequenced in a study of blood T cell repertoires in COVID-19 (dated by TCRdb to the early 2020s). Library preparation was by the immunoSEQ multiplex PCR assay. Drawn from immuneACCESS, this table holds only the in-frame rearrangements with V and J called that TCRdb kept. Clones are partly lost; checked studies trace under half to an unresolved V gene and leave the rest unexplained. The sample table contains under 450,000 clones; only one count was recorded for about 88% of them. Just over 7% of the sample is held by the ten biggest clonotypes. The sequenced sample consisted of peripheral blood. The receptors originated from a woman aged 60-70 years with COVID-19, enrolled during active disease.

The sample holds many counts of this clone. V is TRBV6-5 and J is TRBJ1-2; D is ambiguous. Between the trimmed V and J ends, which lost 2 bases and 3 bases, there was a span of 13 bases. There are 15 residues in the CDR3. Germline CDR1 and CDR2: MNHEY and SVGAGI. As DNA, the CDR3 is TGTGCCAGCAGTTACACTTCGGCCGGGGACTATGGCTACACCTTC. Translated, it gives CASSYTSAGDYGYTF.

The V gene is TRBV18, the J gene TRBJ1-1; 8 nucleotides agree with TRBD1. The CDR3 sequence is 19 residues long. Germline V gene data show CDR1 as KGHSH and CDR2 as LQKENI. Losses at the gene ends were 2 bases for V and 1 base for J; bases not matched to a gene: 15. The CDR3 here is CASSPRDRTIVNGNTEAFF. The CDR3 DNA reads TGTGCCAGCTCACCAAGGGACAGGACTATTGTGAATGGGAACACTGAAGCTTTCTTT.

The rearrangement uses TRBV9 and TRBJ2-1; D perhaps matches TRBD1 (5 bases). Looked up from germline, CDR1 is SGDLS and CDR2 is YYNGEE. The V and J ends lost 2 bases and 5 bases respectively, with 8 bases between them. The CDR3 consists of 13 residues. The CDR3 here is CASSVDSNNEQFF. Written as DNA, the CDR3 is TGTGCCAGCAGCGTTGACAGTAACAATGAGCAGTTCTTC.

The chain is built from TRBV7-3 and TRBJ1-2; 8 nucleotides match TRBD1. Germline V gene sequence: CDR1 SGHTA, CDR2 FQGTGA. The CDR3 totals 16 residues. V shed 2 bases, J shed 4 bases, and the junction held 9 bases outside the gene matches. CDR3 nucleotide sequence: TGTGCCAGCAGCTTAGGGCCCCCAGGGGGCAGCTATGGCTACACCTTC. It specifies CASSLGPPGGSYGYTF.

This rearrangement joins TRBV4-3 to TRBJ1-1; D is ambiguous. The CDR3 covers 15 residues. Germline assignment: CDR1 LGHNA and CDR2 YSLEER. The V end lost 1 base, the J end lost 0 bases, and 9 bases lay between the germline ends. CDR3 sequence (DNA): TGCGCCAGCAGCCAAGGGGCTCTTATGAACACTGAAGCTTTCTTT. As protein: CASSQGALMNTEAFF.

This chain joins TRBV5-1 and TRBJ1-4; D may be TRBD1 (5 bases). This CDR3 has 14 amino acids. V lost 5 bases and J lost 8, with 16 bases in between. In germline, CDR1 is SGHRS, CDR2 YFSETQ. CDR3 coding DNA: TGCGCCAGCAGTCCGACGGGGGATGGAGAAAAACTGTTTTTT. Translating gives CASSPTGDGEKLFF.

DNA of the CDR3: TGTGCCAGCAGCCCCGGACAGCGCGAGCAGTACTTC. Protein: CASSPGQREQYF. This rearrangement joins TRBV12-3 or TRBV12-4 to TRBJ2-7; D might be TRBD1 (6 bases). V was shortened by 6 bases and J by 6 bases, with 12 bases between the two germline ends. This CDR3 has 12 residues.

The chain uses TRBV3-1 (or the pseudogene TRBV3-2) and TRBJ2-5, with D perhaps matching TRBD2 (6 bases). Germline assignment: CDR1 LGHDT and CDR2 YNNKEL (reference sequence). This CDR3 has 13 residues. Trimming removed 5 bases at V and 5 bases at J, with 12 bases between. CDR3 region: CASSIGTAETQYF. CDR3 nucleotide sequence: TGTGCCAGCAGCATAGGGACTGCCGAGACCCAGTACTTC.

The rearrangement uses TRBV9 and TRBJ1-3; 7 bases are a match to TRBD1. The germline CDR1 and CDR2 sequences are SGDLS and YYNGEE. Trimming removed 3 bases from V and 0 bases from J; junction bases left unmatched: 12. The CDR3 has 18 amino acids. In DNA, the CDR3 is TGTGCCAGCAGCGAAAGGACAGGCACAGCCGGCTCTGGAAACACCATATATTTT. Amino acid sequence: CASSERTGTAGSGNTIYF.

V gene TRBV18 combines with J gene TRBJ2-4; D might be TRBD1 (5 bases). This CDR3 is 12 amino acids long. Looked up from germline, CDR1 is KGHSH and CDR2 is LQKENI. V dropped 2 bases and J dropped 13 bases, with 12 bases sitting between them. Here the CDR3 DNA reads TGTGCCAGCTCACCAGAAGTAGGGGCGCAGTACTTC. Translating gives CASSPEVGAQYF.

This chain uses TRBV2 with TRBJ2-7; 8 positions agree with TRBD1. Trimming took 6 bases from V and 4 from J; bases not matched to a gene: 14. This CDR3 region has 16 residues. Germline CDR1 SNHLY, CDR2 FYNNEI. CDR3 amino acids: CASRATPDRAKYEQYF. As DNA, the CDR3 is TGTGCCAGCAGGGCTACCCCGGACAGGGCTAAATACGAGCAGTACTTC.

V gene TRBV5-1 combines with J gene TRBJ1-1, with 10 positions matching TRBD1. CDR1 SGHRS and CDR2 YFSETQ come from the germline V gene. The CDR3 runs to 16 residues. V shed 4 bases and J 2 bases; nucleotides not matched to a gene: 8. CDR3 DNA: TGCGCCAGCAGCCCTAAAACGACAGGGGGCAACACTGAAGCTTTCTTT. Translated, it gives CASSPKTTGGNTEAFF.

The gene calls are TRBV6-6 and TRBJ2-4; tentative D call: TRBD1 (5 bases). The germline V gene encodes CDR1 MNHNY and CDR2 SVGAGI (reference sequence). Trimming shortened V by 0 bases and J by 6 bases, and 6 bases separated the two germline ends. This CDR3 comprises 13 residues. The CDR3 nucleotides are TGTGCCAGCAGTTACTCTACAGGAAACATTCAGTACTTC. Its protein is CASSYSTGNIQYF.

The chain links TRBV30 to TRBJ1-2; 8 bases align to TRBD1. The CDR3 is 14 residues long. The germline V gene has CDR1 GTSNPN and CDR2 SVGIG (reference sequence). V shed 1 base, J shed 4 bases, and the junction held 5 bases outside the gene matches. CDR3 sequence: CAWSAPGTGYGYTF. Here the CDR3 DNA reads TGTGCCTGGAGTGCCCCCGGGACAGGCTATGGCTACACCTTC.